One T cell receptor (beta chain) is described in this entry. How the authors handled the data: Using reference gene primer amplification, nucleated cell counts were estimated. The method was immunoSEQ multiplex PCR; TCRdb's version includes in-frame clones alone and lacks a portion of them. That table is the source of V, J and clone size, and D and trimming were worked out from the DNA. The table includes 200,000 or so clones, roughly nine tenths detected once. The CDR3 runs 15 residues. Germline CDR1 ENHRY, CDR2 SYGVKD. The germline V and J ends were trimmed by 2 bases and 0 bases, with 10 bases remaining between them. The data derive from a study of blood T cell repertoires in COVID-19. Study as a whole: Acute and convalescent COVID-19 specimens originated in the United States, Italy and Spain. T cells, B-cell-depleted T cells, or PBMCs supplied cDNA or gDNA.

Followed longitudinally, the Seattle patients had been enrolled during active infection. The sample consisted of peripheral blood. V is TRBV10-3 and J is TRBJ1-2; a possible D gene is TRBD1 (5 bases). This receptor was identified in a man in his 60s with COVID-19, enrolled during active disease. CDR3 in amino acids: CAISEVGGTNYGYTF. The DNA of the CDR3 is TGTGCCATCAGTGAGGTTGGGGGGACTAACTATGGCTACACCTTC.